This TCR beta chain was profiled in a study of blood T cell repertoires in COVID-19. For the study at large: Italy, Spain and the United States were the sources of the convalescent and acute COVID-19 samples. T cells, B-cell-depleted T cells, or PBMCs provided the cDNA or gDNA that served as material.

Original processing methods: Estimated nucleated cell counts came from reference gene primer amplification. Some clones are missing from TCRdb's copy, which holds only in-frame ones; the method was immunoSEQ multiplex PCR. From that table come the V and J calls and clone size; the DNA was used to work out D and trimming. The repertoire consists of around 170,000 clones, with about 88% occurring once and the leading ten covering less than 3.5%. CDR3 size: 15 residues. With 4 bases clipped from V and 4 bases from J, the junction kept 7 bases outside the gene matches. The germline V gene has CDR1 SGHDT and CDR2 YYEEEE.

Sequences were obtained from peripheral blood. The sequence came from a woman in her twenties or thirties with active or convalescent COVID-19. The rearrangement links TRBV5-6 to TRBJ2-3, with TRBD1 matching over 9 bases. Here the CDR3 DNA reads TGTGCCAGCAGCACCGGCGGGACAGGGCCAGATACGCAGTATTTT. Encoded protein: CASSTGGTGPDTQYF.